This T cell receptor (beta chain) comes out of a study of lymphopenia after photon versus proton radiotherapy (dated by TCRdb to the late 2010s). Regarding the research as a whole: In patients with gastrointestinal tumors who developed high-grade lymphopenia, the study compared the immunological effects of photon radiation therapy with those of proton radiation therapy. The roughly 21 patients in the cohort had gastrointestinal tumors, were treated with either photon or proton therapy, and subsequently developed lymphopenia. The goal of the study was to describe how the two radiation modalities differ in their effects on the immune system.

Libraries came from the immunoSEQ multiplex PCR assay. Deep sequencing of rearranged TCR beta loci, alongside multiparametric flow cytometry, was used to profile T cell repertoires. TCRdb took this table from immuneACCESS and kept in-frame rearrangements with V and J called. Such tables lack part of the clones; where checked against another copy, unresolved V genes explain under half of the gap, and the rest is unexplained. Recorded for this sample are more than 25,000 clones; about nine tenths of them occurred a single time. The ten largest clones represent approximately 6.6% of the sample. The CDR3, cysteine through phenylalanine, is 16 amino acids long. The DNA shown is the 48-base CDR3, in frame from base 1. Trimming at the junction amounts to 1 base on V and 4 bases on J, and the germline ends lie 14 bases apart. Via the germline V gene, CDR1 is LGHNA and CDR2 YSLEER. This clone was seen a single time. This receptor's antigen is unknown. It has no much larger one-base neighbor in the sample; base qualities were not kept.

Overall study results and their limits: The authors looked at the survival association only in patients who died, and they framed better survival with proton therapy as a possibility rather than a demonstrated result. Relative stability during treatment was observed in proton-treated patients, whereas loss of naive T cells and TCR diversity and gain of effector/memory populations were observed in photon-treated patients. After the lymphocyte count nadir, oligoclonal expansion, especially of CD8+ Temra cells, was observed in photon-treated repertoires, and the drop in diversity was driven by this expansion. Across the cohort, a larger post-nadir drop in TCR diversity was inversely correlated with overall survival time among patients who died.

The source material was peripheral blood, sampled from a patient treated with photon-based radiotherapy. The sequence was obtained from a woman between 45 and 65 years old with pancreatic cancer. Recombination linked TRBV4-3 to TRBJ1-3; the D gene is not confidently resolved. The CDR3 reads as follows: CASSQARFSNGNTIYF. The nucleotide sequence reads as follows: TGCGCCAGCAGCCAAGCGAGGTTTTCTAACGGAAACACCATATATTTT.